The 11 T cell receptor beta chains below were found in one sample sequenced in a study of human T cells and chemical hapten exposure. One entry per CDR3 protein results from TCRdb running MiXCR on the RACE reads. The data hold over 70,000 distinct CDR3 sequences, with 11% observed a single time. The time point denotes: patch test 2, 6 weeks after DPC sensitization. The treatment: therapeutic diphenylcyclopropenone sensitization with weekly scalp DPC. This specimen consisted of whole blood, obtained in connection with sensitization to the hapten diphenylcyclopropenone (DPC). These receptors were taken from a man aged 18 to 29 with alopecia areata. Some clones in this sample may be carry-over from other donors' samples.

The V gene is TRBV6-1, the J gene TRBJ2-7; perhaps TRBD1 as D (6 bases). With 3 bases removed from V and 6 bases from J, the gap between germline ends came to 18 bases. The CDR3 has 15 amino acids. In germline, CDR1 is MNHNS, CDR2 SASEGT. The CDR3 here is CASSDRRGQDGEQYF. Written as DNA, the CDR3 is TGTGCCAGCAGTGACCGCAGGGGCCAGGACGGCGAGCAGTACTTC.

This clonotype was recorded at least ten times. The gene calls are TRBV7-3 and TRBJ2-3, with D unclear. Between the trimmed V and J ends, which lost 5 bases and 2 bases, there was a span of 8 bases. The germline gives CDR1 SGHTA, CDR2 FQGTGA. The CDR3 loop spans 13 amino acids. The CDR3 loop is CASSLIVTDTQYF. The CDR3 DNA reads as TGTGCCAGCAGCCTAATAGTCACAGATACGCAGTATTTT.

The V and J genes are TRBV5-6 and TRBJ1-4; 10 nucleotides align to TRBD1. This CDR3 comprises 15 residues. Per germline, CDR1 SGHDT and CDR2 YYEEEE. V trimming: 4 bases; J trimming: 10 bases; junction bases outside the gene matches: 10. For the CDR3, the DNA is TGTGCCAGCAGCCCGACAGGGGGCCTATCCGGAAAACTGTTTTTT. Its translation: CASSPTGGLSGKLFF.

The rearrangement uses TRBV5-1 and TRBJ2-1, with D unclear. This CDR3 region has 15 residues. The V and J ends lost 2 bases and 5 bases respectively, with 14 bases between them. Per germline, CDR1 SGHRS and CDR2 YFSETQ. CDR3 region: CASSLGLQSNNEQFF. The DNA for the CDR3 is TGCGCCAGCAGCTTAGGCCTCCAGAGTAACAATGAGCAGTTCTTC.

Turning to this clonotype: This may arise from a read error, as a much more abundant clone is one base away. The CDR3, as DNA: TGTGCCAGCAGTTACGGACAGCGCTTCTATAGCTACACCTTC. Its protein product is CASSYGQRFYSYTF. The V call is TRBV6-6, the J call TRBJ1-2, with D maybe TRBD1 (6 bases). The CDR3 is made up of 14 amino acids. The germline CDR1 and CDR2 sequences are MNHNY and SVGAGI (reference sequence).

The chain employs TRBV11-2 and TRBJ1-4; weak D call: TRBD1 (5 bases). Trimming cost V 1 base and J 3 bases, with 9 bases left between them. Germline V lookup: CDR1 SGHAT, CDR2 FQNNGV. The CDR3 is 15 amino acids. The CDR3 DNA reads TGTGCCAGCAGCTTAGTCGGCAGGGCTAATGAAAAACTGTTTTTT. Protein sequence: CASSLVGRANEKLFF.

This clonotype was detected ten times or more. This chain uses TRBV7-9 with TRBJ1-1; 8 nucleotides agree with TRBD1. This CDR3 has 18 amino acids. With V trimmed by 0 bases and J by 1 base, 10 bases remained unmatched. Per the germline V gene, CDR1 is SEHNR and CDR2 is FQNEAQ (reference sequence). CDR3 bases: TGTGCCAGCAGCTTAGCGCTTATGTCAGGGGGCCGGAACACTGAAGCTTTCTTT. It encodes CASSLALMSGGRNTEAFF.

This clonotype was seen a handful of times. V gene TRBV4-2 combines with J gene TRBJ2-1, with D maybe TRBD2 (5 bases). This CDR3 comprises 15 residues. Trimming stripped 0 bases from V and 6 bases from J, with 12 bases between. Germline lookup yields CDR1 LGHNA and CDR2 YNFKEQ. CDR3 loop: CASSQDFRGANEQFF. DNA of the CDR3: TGTGCCAGCAGCCAAGATTTTCGGGGAGCCAATGAGCAGTTCTTC.

The gene calls are TRBV12-3 or TRBV12-4 and TRBJ2-1; maybe TRBD1 (6 bases). This CDR3 contains 16 residues. Trimming stripped 5 bases from V and 4 bases from J, with 18 bases between. The CDR3 DNA sequence: TGTGCCAGCAGTGGGCCCCCGGACAGAGAATACAATGAGCAGTTCTTC. It codes for CASSGPPDREYNEQFF.

This clonotype was counted at least ten times. The J gene is TRBJ1-5, the V gene TRBV29-1; possibly TRBD1 for D (5 bases). The V gene lost 4 bases and the J gene lost 2 bases, with 12 bases spanning the gap. Germline V CDR1 and CDR2: SQVTM, ANQGSEA. This CDR3 region has 14 residues. In DNA form, the CDR3 reads TGCAGCGTTGCGGGGGGGTCGGGCAATCAGCCCCAGCATTTT. It is translated as CSVAGGSGNQPQHF.

This clonotype was seen more than once but under ten times. The chain combines TRBV7-9 with TRBJ1-5; D gene unclear. The CDR3 length is 13 residues. Germline CDR1 is SEHNR and CDR2 is FQNEAQ (reference sequence). The V end lost 2 bases, the J end lost 7 bases, and 9 bases lay between the germline ends. The CDR3 DNA follows: TGTGCCAGCAGCTTACGGGCACGGCAGCCCCAGCATTTT. Translating it yields CASSLRARQPQHF.